Below, 25 T cell receptor beta chains from the same sample are listed, as sequenced in a study of T cell repertoires in cytomegalovirus infection. TCRdb re-called the reads through MiXCR, storing one row per CDR3 protein. The sample contains about 250,000 distinct CDR3 sequences, about 18% of which appear only once. Input material: CD8+ T cells from PBMCs. These receptors all stem from a human donor in good health (CMV status not recorded). Some clones in this sample may be carry-over from other donors' samples.

This clonotype was detected many times. The chain couples TRBV7-2 to TRBJ2-2; possible D gene TRBD1, 5 bases. CDR1 and CDR2 from the germline V gene are SGHTA and FQGNSA. This CDR3 has 17 amino acids. Trimming removed 6 bases at V and 4 bases at J, with 21 bases between. The CDR3, as DNA: TGTGCCAGCAGTTATTTTAGGGGCAGGGAACGCACCGGGGAGCTGTTTTTT. Protein: CASSYFRGRERTGELFF. The full variable domain, with the rest looked up from reference TRBV7-2 and TRBJ2-2, is GAGVSQSPSNKVTEKGKDVELRCDPISGHTALYWYRQSLGQGLEFLIYFQGNSAPDKSGLPSDRFSAERTGGSVSTLTIQRTQQEDSAVYLCASSYFRGRERTGELFFGEGSRLTVL.

This clonotype was seen many times. The chain recombines TRBV10-3 with TRBJ1-3; the match to TRBD1 covers 9 bases. The CDR3 extends over 17 amino acids. CDR1 and CDR2 (germline): ENHRY, SYGVKD. The V and J ends lost 5 bases and 0 bases, in that order; junction bases with no gene match: 8. CDR3 nucleotides: TGTGCCATCAGTACAGACAGGGGGAGTTCCTCTGGAAACACCATATATTTT. Protein product: CAISTDRGSSSGNTIYF.

In this sample, this clonotype turned up a few times. This rearrangement joins TRBV7-6 to TRBJ2-2; TRBD1 aligns across 9 bases. Losses at the gene ends were 7 bases for V and 0 bases for J; bases not matched to a gene: 6. The length of the CDR3 is 16 residues. Germline CDR1 is SGHVS and CDR2 is FNYEAQ. The CDR3 nucleotides read TGTGCCAGCACATTACAGGGGGCCGCGAACACCGGGGAGCTGTTTTTT. Translating gives CASTLQGAANTGELFF.

The V and J genes are TRBV29-1 and TRBJ2-1; D may match TRBD1 or TRBD2 (5 bases each). The germline CDR1 and CDR2 sequences are SQVTM and ANQGSEA. This CDR3 is 15 amino acids long. V gave up 4 bases and J gave up 4 bases, with 17 bases separating them. The CDR3 coding sequence is TGCAGCGTTGTGACCGGGACGGGGTGGTACAATGAGCAGTTCTTC. Its protein product is CSVVTGTGWYNEQFF.

This clonotype was recorded at least ten times. The chain links TRBV12-3 or TRBV12-4 to TRBJ1-3; no reliable D call. Trimming took off 4 bases at V and 7 bases at J, with 8 bases between the two ends. The CDR3 is 12 residues long. The CDR3 region has the DNA TGTGCCAGCAGTTGGGGAGCGAACACCATATATTTT. It yields the protein CASSWGANTIYF.

The V call is TRBV7-9, the J call TRBJ1-1; D is possibly TRBD1 (5 bases). In germline, CDR1 is SEHNR, CDR2 FQNEAQ (reference sequence). The CDR3 extends over 13 amino acids. Trimming pared 5 bases from V and 4 bases from J, leaving 11 bases between. CDR3 protein: CASSDGGVTEAFF. The CDR3 nucleotides are TGTGCCAGCAGCGATGGAGGGGTCACTGAAGCTTTCTTT.

This clonotype was seen ten or more times. The CDR3 spells CASSFGGQPQHF. DNA for the CDR3: TGTGCCAGCAGTTTTGGTGGTCAGCCCCAGCATTTT. The chain uses TRBV27 and TRBJ1-5; D is uncertain. There are 12 residues in the CDR3. Between the trimmed V and J ends, which lost 3 bases and 6 bases, there was a span of 6 bases. Germline V CDR1 and CDR2: MNHEY, SMNVEV (reference sequence).

This clonotype has a handful of counts. The chain joins TRBV2 to TRBJ1-1, with a weak D call TRBD1 (6 bases). Germline V CDR1 and CDR2: SNHLY, FYNNEI. The V gene lost 1 base and the J gene lost 4 bases, with 22 bases spanning the gap. The CDR3 extends over 18 amino acids. The CDR3 nucleotides are TGTGCCAGCAGTGAAGGGCGGGGGGCTTTATATGAGGGCACTGAAGCTTTCTTT. Encoded protein: CASSEGRGALYEGTEAFF.

In this sample, this clonotype turned up many times. The chain has TRBV28 and TRBJ2-5; tentative D call: TRBD1 (6 bases). Deletions cut 6 bases from V and 1 base from J, with 9 bases between. The germline V gene has CDR1 MDHEN and CDR2 SYDVKM. The CDR3 covers 13 residues. The CDR3, as DNA: TGTGCCAGCAGAAAACAGGGCCAAGAGACCCAGTACTTC. Protein: CASRKQGQETQYF.

This clonotype was seen at least ten times. The chain has TRBV11-1 and TRBJ2-3; 16 nucleotides line up with TRBD2. This CDR3 spans 17 amino acids. Germline CDR1 reads SGHAT; CDR2 reads FQDESV (reference sequence). V trimming: 5 bases; J trimming: 2 bases; junction bases outside the gene matches: 4. The chain's CDR3 is CASSPGTSGGVTDTQYF. DNA of the CDR3: TGTGCCAGCAGCCCTGGGACTAGCGGGGGGGTCACAGATACGCAGTATTTT.

This chain links TRBV3-1 with TRBJ2-7; 8 bases line up with TRBD1. After removal of 3 bases from V and 5 bases from J, the junction contained 9 bases not matched to a gene. Germline values: CDR1 LGHDT, CDR2 YNNKEL (reference sequence). This CDR3 contains 15 residues. This CDR3 reads CASSQYRDRWHEQYF. The CDR3, as DNA: TGTGCCAGCAGCCAGTACCGGGACAGGTGGCACGAGCAGTACTTC.

This clonotype was detected only a few times. This rearrangement joins TRBV7-9 to TRBJ2-2, with D perhaps TRBD1 (6 bases). V lost 6 bases and J lost 12, with 20 bases in between. The length of the CDR3 is 14 residues. Germline CDR1 and CDR2: SEHNR and FQNEAQ (reference sequence). CDR3 in amino acids: CASRDGNGGLQLFF. CDR3 DNA sequence: TGTGCCAGCAGGGACGGAAATGGGGGCCTGCAGCTGTTTTTT.

This clonotype was seen ten or more times. The chain couples TRBV6-2 or TRBV6-3 to TRBJ2-7; 7 bases agree with TRBD1. The CDR3 runs to 14 residues. Germline CDR1 and CDR2: MNHEY and SVGEGT. V was clipped by 5 bases and J by 0 bases; unmatched bases: 4. The CDR3 region has the DNA TGTGCCAGCAGTGTGGACAGGAGCTCCTACGAGCAGTACTTC. Its protein product is CASSVDRSSYEQYF.

This clonotype was recorded at least ten times. DNA of the CDR3: TGTGCCAGCAGCTTAGGAGGGACGGGTACCTACGAGCAGTACTTC. Amino acid sequence: CASSLGGTGTYEQYF. The rearrangement joins TRBV7-2 to TRBJ2-7; D tentatively fits TRBD1 or TRBD2 (5 bases each). Between the trimmed V and J ends, which lost 1 base and 2 bases, there was a span of 12 bases. CDR1 is SGHTA and CDR2 is FQGNSA in the germline V gene. This CDR3 region has 15 residues.

This clonotype appeared a single time. The genes are TRBV5-1 and TRBJ2-1; weak D call: TRBD1 (7 bases). The CDR3 sequence is 16 residues long. Germline CDR1 is SGHRS and CDR2 is YFSETQ. Trimming stripped 3 bases from V and 0 bases from J, with 13 bases between. CDR3 sequence (DNA): TGCGCCAGCAGCTCGGAGGGGGCAAGCTCCTACAATGAGCAGTTCTTC. Translating it yields CASSSEGASSYNEQFF.

This clonotype was detected many times. The V and J genes are TRBV7-3 and TRBJ2-3; 9 nucleotides align to TRBD1. The V segment lost 3 bases and the J segment 11 bases; nucleotides outside the gene matches: 6. CDR1 SGHTA and CDR2 FQGTGA come from the germline V gene. The CDR3 covers 13 residues. CDR3 region: CASSLTGGGVQYF. DNA for the CDR3: TGTGCCAGCAGCTTGACAGGGGGAGGAGTGCAGTATTTT.

The V call is TRBV14, the J call TRBJ2-1; D ambiguous. The CDR3 sequence is 15 residues long. Germline CDR1 and CDR2: SGHDN and FVKESK. The ends were cut back, 0 bases at V and 9 bases at J, with 15 bases in the middle. This CDR3 reads CASSQETPGRFEQFF. In nucleotides, the CDR3 is TGTGCCAGCAGCCAAGAAACTCCAGGTCGGTTTGAGCAGTTCTTC.

This clonotype was observed a handful of times. This may be a read error: a much more frequent sequence differs by one nucleotide. The chain is built from TRBV7-2 and TRBJ1-6; D remains ambiguous. The length of the CDR3 is 13 residues. Trimming removed 1 base at V and 8 bases at J, with 6 bases between. Germline CDR1 reads SGHTA; CDR2 reads FQGNSA. CDR3 DNA sequence: TGTGCCAGCAGCTTAGTAGGCGATTCACCCCTCCACTTT. It translates to CASSLVGDSPLHF.

This clonotype was recorded many times. This chain links TRBV12-3 or TRBV12-4 with TRBJ2-5; 11 nucleotides align to TRBD1. The CDR3 contains 14 residues. V gave up 5 bases and J gave up 2 bases; unmatched junction bases: 1. The CDR3 sequence is CASSGQGAQETQYF. CDR3 DNA: TGTGCCAGCAGTGGACAGGGGGCACAAGAGACCCAGTACTTC.

The chain uses TRBV2 and TRBJ1-2; D call uncertain. Trimming left V 4 bases short and J 0 bases short, with 9 bases between. Germline V CDR1 and CDR2: SNHLY, FYNNEI. The CDR3 is 14 amino acids. The CDR3 DNA sequence: TGTGCCAGCAGTGCGGACGGAGCTAACTATGGCTACACCTTC. This codes for CASSADGANYGYTF.

The chain couples TRBV28 to TRBJ2-7, with D unclear. The germline gives CDR1 MDHEN, CDR2 SYDVKM. Trimming left V 8 bases short and J 0 bases short, with 11 bases between. The CDR3 contains 13 residues. Written as DNA, the CDR3 is TGTGCCAGCCGAGATGTGAGCTCCTACGAGCAGTACTTC. Residues: CASRDVSSYEQYF.

This clonotype was seen at least ten times. The chain couples TRBV7-9 to TRBJ2-5; no reliable D call. Germline V gene data show CDR1 as SEHNR and CDR2 as FQNEAQ (reference sequence). The CDR3 covers 14 residues. Trimming stripped 5 bases from V and 0 bases from J, with 10 bases between. CDR3 residues: CASSGERDQETQYF. In DNA, the CDR3 is TGTGCCAGCAGCGGTGAAAGGGACCAAGAGACCCAGTACTTC.

The chain is built from TRBV4-1 and TRBJ1-3; TRBD1 agrees at 10 bases. CDR1 and CDR2 (germline): MGHRA, YSYEKL. V lost 0 bases and J lost 8; bases outside the gene matches: 4. This CDR3 is built from 15 residues. The CDR3 loop is CASSQDRDRGYTIYF. CDR3 bases: TGCGCCAGCAGCCAAGACCGGGACAGGGGATACACCATATATTTT.

This clonotype was detected many times. The gene calls are TRBV6-6 and TRBJ2-5; no clear D gene. Germline V gene lookup returns CDR1 MNHNY and CDR2 SVGAGI (reference sequence). The V end was cut by 0 bases, the J end by 4 bases, with 12 bases between. This CDR3 contains 15 residues. The CDR3 DNA follows: TGTGCCAGCAGTTACTCGGGTCCAGCAGGAGAGACCCAGTACTTC. It yields the protein CASSYSGPAGETQYF.

This chain links TRBV28 with TRBJ1-2; no definite D call. The CDR3 is 14 residues long. Trimming pared 6 bases from V and 1 base from J, leaving 12 bases between. CDR1 is MDHEN, CDR2 SYDVKM, per germline. The CDR3 reads CASSPLRGNYGYTF. In DNA form, the CDR3 reads TGTGCCAGCAGCCCCTTGCGGGGTAACTATGGCTACACCTTC.